This T cell receptor (beta chain) was observed in a study of T cell responses to AZD1222 COVID-19 vaccine. Study findings and constraints: Reportedly, nearly half the spike-specific TCRs target unmutated variant regions.

This clone has more than one count but fewer than ten. Its cognate antigen is unknown. Per the germline V gene, CDR1 is SQVTM and CDR2 is ANQGSEA. With 3 bases clipped from V and 2 bases from J, the junction kept 2 bases outside the gene matches. The CDR3 is made up of 13 amino acids. Profiled with immunoSEQ multiplex PCR; TCRdb holds only in-frame clones, not every one. Among about 97,000 clones listed, about 86% were seen once. The V gene is TRBV29-1, the J gene TRBJ2-7, with 9 bases fitting TRBD2. Source: peripheral blood, taken on day 0 of AZD1222 vaccination. The sequence was collected from an adult in good health. The CDR3 DNA reads TGCAGCGTTGAGACTAGCGGTACCTACGAGCAGTACTTC. This encodes CSVETSGTYEQYF.